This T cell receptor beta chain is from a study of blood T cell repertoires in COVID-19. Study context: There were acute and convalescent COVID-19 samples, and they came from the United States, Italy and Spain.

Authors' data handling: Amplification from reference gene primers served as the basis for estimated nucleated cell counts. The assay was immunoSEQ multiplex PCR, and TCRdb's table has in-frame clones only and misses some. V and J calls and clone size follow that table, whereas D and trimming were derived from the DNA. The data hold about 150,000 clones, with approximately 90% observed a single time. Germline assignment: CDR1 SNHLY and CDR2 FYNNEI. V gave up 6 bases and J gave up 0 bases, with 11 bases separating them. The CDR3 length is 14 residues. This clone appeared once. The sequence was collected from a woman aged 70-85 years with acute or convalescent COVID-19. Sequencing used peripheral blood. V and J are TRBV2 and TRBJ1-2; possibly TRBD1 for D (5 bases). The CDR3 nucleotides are TGTGCCAGCAGAGGGGATTTCGCTAACTATGGCTACACCTTC. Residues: CASRGDFANYGYTF.